These 17 T cell receptor beta chains were sequenced from one sample in a study of CD8+CD57+ T cells in acquired aplastic anemia. Genomic DNA, serving as template, underwent TCR beta VDJ and CDR3 profiling. TCRdb reanalysed the reads using MiXCR and keeps one entry per CDR3 protein. In the table there are around 170,000 distinct CDR3 sequences, 50% to 75% of which are singletons. Specimen: sorted CD4+, CD8+, or CD8+CD57+ T cells (not recorded which) from PBMCs. These receptors were obtained from a human donor in good health.

The chain employs TRBV19 and TRBJ1-5, with 7 bases that match TRBD1. The CDR3 covers 14 residues. Germline CDR1 LNHDA, CDR2 SQIVND (reference sequence). V dropped 6 bases and J dropped 7; count of bases not matched to a gene: 9. This CDR3 reads CASRRPGGGQPQHF. Written as DNA, the CDR3 is TGTGCCAGTAGGAGACCAGGGGGGGGACAGCCCCAGCATTTT.

This rearrangement joins TRBV7-8 to TRBJ1-1; 7 bases align to TRBD1. This CDR3 contains 13 residues. The trim removed 5 bases at V and 5 bases at J, leaving 5 bases unmatched. Germline CDR1 reads SGHVS; CDR2 reads FQNEAQ. The CDR3 loop reads CASSHRGQTEAFF. Written as DNA, the CDR3 is TGTGCCAGCAGCCACCGGGGACAGACTGAAGCTTTCTTT.

V and J are TRBV12-5 and TRBJ2-7, with a tentative D call TRBD2 (7 bases). Looked up from germline, CDR1 is LGHNT and CDR2 is FRNRAP. V dropped 4 bases and J dropped 3 bases, with 16 bases sitting between them. The CDR3 totals 15 residues. The CDR3 loop reads CASGSEGGEHYEQYF. In nucleotides, the CDR3 is TGTGCTAGTGGTTCCGAGGGGGGGGAGCACTACGAGCAGTACTTC.

The sample holds many counts of this clonotype. The chain has TRBV11-1 and TRBJ1-1, with a tentative D call TRBD1 (6 bases). This CDR3 region has 14 residues. V was pared by 1 base and J by 8 bases, with 14 bases between. Germline-derived CDR1 and CDR2 are SGHAT and FQDESV (reference sequence). This chain's CDR3 is CASSLESLTGEAFF. In DNA form, the CDR3 reads TGTGCCAGCAGCTTAGAATCGCTAACAGGGGAAGCTTTCTTT.

The chain is built from TRBV15 and TRBJ1-1, with a tentative D call TRBD1 (5 bases). The CDR3 totals 14 residues. V shed 0 bases and J shed 5 bases, with 10 bases lying between them. CDR1 is LNHNV, CDR2 YYDKDF, per germline (reference sequence). The CDR3 reads CATSRDRGDTEAFF. As DNA, the CDR3 is TGTGCCACCAGCAGAGATCGGGGGGATACTGAAGCTTTCTTT.

V usage is TRBV2 and J usage is TRBJ2-5; a possible D gene is TRBD2 (5 bases). The CDR3 length is 12 residues. Germline CDR1 is SNHLY and CDR2 is FYNNEI. The germline V and J ends were trimmed by 8 bases and 0 bases, with 7 bases remaining between them. DNA for the CDR3: TGTGCCAGCGCCGGGGACCAAGAGACCCAGTACTTC. Protein product: CASAGDQETQYF.

This clonotype was seen a few times. V gene TRBV7-2 combines with J gene TRBJ1-5; the match to TRBD1 covers 8 bases. V lost 5 bases and J lost 6; bases outside the gene matches: 9. The CDR3 extends over 15 amino acids. Germline V gives CDR1 SGHTA, CDR2 FQGNSA. The CDR3 sequence is CASSGFGQGGQPQHF. The CDR3 DNA reads as TGTGCCAGCAGCGGATTCGGACAGGGAGGTCAGCCCCAGCATTTT.

This chain connects TRBV2 to TRBJ2-7, with D unresolved. The CDR3 contains 13 residues. V was shortened by 3 bases and J by 0 bases, with 6 bases between the two germline ends. In germline, CDR1 is SNHLY, CDR2 FYNNEI. CDR3 in amino acids: CASSDPSSYEQYF. The CDR3 nucleotides are TGTGCCAGCAGTGATCCTAGCTCCTACGAGCAGTACTTC.

The rearrangement uses TRBV29-1 and TRBJ1-2; 11 bases match TRBD1. The germline V gene has CDR1 SQVTM and CDR2 ANQGSEA. J lost 0 bases, V lost 1 base, and 1 base had no gene match. The CDR3 sequence is 15 residues long. CDR3 sequence: CSVEAGQGANYGYTF. The CDR3 DNA sequence: TGCAGCGTTGAAGCGGGACAGGGGGCTAACTATGGCTACACCTTC. Complete variable domain (other parts from reference TRBV29-1 and TRBJ1-2): SAVISQKPSRDICQRGTSLTIQCQVDSQVTMMFWYRQQPGQSLTLIATANQGSEATYESGFVIDKFPISRPNLTFSTLTVSNMSPEDSSIYLCSVEAGQGANYGYTFGSGTRLTVV.

The chain is built from TRBV9 and TRBJ1-6, with unresolved D. CDR1 and CDR2 (germline): SGDLS, YYNGEE. CDR3 length equals 14 residues. The V gene lost 0 bases and the J gene lost 7 bases, with 8 bases spanning the gap. The chain's CDR3 is CASSVDNLNSPLHF. DNA for the CDR3: TGTGCCAGCAGCGTAGACAATTTGAATTCACCCCTCCACTTT.

The rearrangement joins TRBV6-2 or TRBV6-3 to TRBJ2-3; 10 bases line up with TRBD2. The CDR3 is 16 residues long. After removal of 2 bases from V and 4 bases from J, the junction contained 6 bases not matched to a gene. Germline CDR1 MNHEY, CDR2 SVGEGT. The CDR3: CASSYPLAGLSDTQYF. CDR3 in DNA: TGTGCCAGCAGTTACCCACTAGCGGGGCTTTCAGATACGCAGTATTTT.

This chain connects TRBV10-2 to TRBJ2-7, with D maybe TRBD1 (6 bases). CDR3 length: 14 residues. Trimming pared 8 bases from V and 8 bases from J, leaving 22 bases between. Germline V gene lookup returns CDR1 WSHSY and CDR2 SAAADI. CDR3 DNA: TGCGCCAGCGTCACACAGGGTCTCTATTCCCAGCAGTACTTC. Translation: CASVTQGLYSQQYF.

The rearrangement uses TRBV7-2 and TRBJ2-7; 9 positions match TRBD1. The germline gives CDR1 SGHTA, CDR2 FQGNSA. Losses at the gene ends were 3 bases for V and 4 bases for J; bases not matched to a gene: 7. This CDR3 region has 15 residues. The CDR3 DNA sequence: TGTGCCAGCAGCTTGGAGTGGACAGGGGCTTACGAGCAGTACTTC. Translation: CASSLEWTGAYEQYF.

Note on this clonotype: Germline and junction disagree at one end, which may indicate a read error. The rearrangement uses TRBV29-1 and TRBJ2-2; 13 bases match TRBD2. Germline lookup yields CDR1 SQVTM and CDR2 ANQGSEA. CDR3 length: 11 amino acids. The DNA for the CDR3 is TGCAGCGTTGAAGATCGGACTAGCGGGAGCTTT. This codes for CSVEDRTSGSF.

This sequence joins TRBV19 and TRBJ2-5, with 9 bases that match TRBD1. CDR3 length: 15 amino acids. The germline gives CDR1 LNHDA, CDR2 SQIVND (reference sequence). The J segment lost 2 bases and the V segment lost 6 bases, leaving 7 bases of the junction unmatched. The CDR3 sequence is CASSNRDRAQETQYF. CDR3 DNA sequence: TGTGCCAGTAGCAACCGGGACAGGGCTCAAGAGACCCAGTACTTC.

The V call is TRBV10-3, the J call TRBJ2-7; 7 bases agree with TRBD1. The V gene end was trimmed by 6 bases and the J gene end by 6 bases; junction bases not matched to a gene: 8. Germline loops: CDR1 ENHRY, CDR2 SYGVKD. This CDR3 is built from 13 residues. CDR3 sequence: CAIRTETGIEQYF. CDR3 coding DNA: TGTGCCATCAGAACCGAGACAGGGATCGAGCAGTACTTC.

This clonotype was seen at least ten times. This sequence joins TRBV20-1 and TRBJ2-1; D is unclear. V was pared by 6 bases and J by 4 bases, with 4 bases between. Germline values: CDR1 DFQATT, CDR2 SNEGSKA (reference sequence). This CDR3 is 10 amino acids long. Here the CDR3 reads CSAAYNEQFF. The CDR3 DNA is TGCAGTGCCGCTTACAATGAGCAGTTCTTC.